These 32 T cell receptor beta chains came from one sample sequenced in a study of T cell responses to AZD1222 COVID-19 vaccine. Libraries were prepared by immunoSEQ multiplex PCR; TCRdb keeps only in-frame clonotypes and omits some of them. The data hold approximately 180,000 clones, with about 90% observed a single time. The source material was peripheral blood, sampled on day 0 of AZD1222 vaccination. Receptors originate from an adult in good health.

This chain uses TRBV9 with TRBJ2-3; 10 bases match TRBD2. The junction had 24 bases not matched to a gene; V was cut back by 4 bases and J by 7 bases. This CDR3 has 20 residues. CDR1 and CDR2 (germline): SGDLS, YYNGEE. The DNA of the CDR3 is TGTGCCAGCAGCCCAGAGCCCGGGACTAGCGTTACCTCCCTATTGAATACGCAGTATTTT. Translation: CASSPEPGTSVTSLLNTQYF.

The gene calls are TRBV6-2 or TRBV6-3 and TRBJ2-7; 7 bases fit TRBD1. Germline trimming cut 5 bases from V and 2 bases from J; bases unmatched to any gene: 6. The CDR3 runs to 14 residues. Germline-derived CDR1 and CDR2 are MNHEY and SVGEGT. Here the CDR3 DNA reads TGTGCCAGCAGTCCGGGACAGAGCACCTACGAGCAGTACTTC. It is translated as CASSPGQSTYEQYF.

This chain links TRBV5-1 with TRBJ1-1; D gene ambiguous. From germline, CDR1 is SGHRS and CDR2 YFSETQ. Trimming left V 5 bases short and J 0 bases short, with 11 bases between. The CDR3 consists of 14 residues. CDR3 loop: CASSYKQMNTEAFF. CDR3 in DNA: TGCGCCAGCAGTTATAAGCAGATGAACACTGAAGCTTTCTTT.

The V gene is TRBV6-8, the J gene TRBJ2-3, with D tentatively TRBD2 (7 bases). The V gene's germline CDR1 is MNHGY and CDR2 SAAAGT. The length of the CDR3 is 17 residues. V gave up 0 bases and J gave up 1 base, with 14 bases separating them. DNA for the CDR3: TGTGCCAGCAGTTACTCTATCGGGGAGGGGGGCACAGATACGCAGTATTTT. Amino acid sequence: CASSYSIGEGGTDTQYF.

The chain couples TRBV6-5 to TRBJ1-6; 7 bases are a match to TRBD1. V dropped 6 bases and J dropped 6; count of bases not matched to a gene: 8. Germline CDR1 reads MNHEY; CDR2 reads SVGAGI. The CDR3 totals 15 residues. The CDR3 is CASRRQGQLNSPLHF. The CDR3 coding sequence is TGTGCCAGCAGACGGCAGGGACAGCTTAATTCACCCCTCCACTTT.

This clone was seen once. CDR3 amino acids: CASSLTGNYGYTF. CDR3 in DNA: TGTGCCAGCAGTCTGACAGGAAACTATGGCTACACCTTC. This chain joins TRBV28 and TRBJ1-2, with D maybe TRBD1 (6 bases). CDR1 is MDHEN, CDR2 SYDVKM, per germline. This CDR3 spans 13 amino acids. With 5 bases removed from V and 2 bases from J, the gap between germline ends came to 9 bases.

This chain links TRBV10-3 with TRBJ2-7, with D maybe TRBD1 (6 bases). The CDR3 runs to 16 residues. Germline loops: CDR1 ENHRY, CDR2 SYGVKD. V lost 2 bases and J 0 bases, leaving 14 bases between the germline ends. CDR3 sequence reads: CAISERDTGHSYEQYF. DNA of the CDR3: TGTGCCATCAGTGAGCGGGACACTGGCCACTCCTACGAGCAGTACTTC.

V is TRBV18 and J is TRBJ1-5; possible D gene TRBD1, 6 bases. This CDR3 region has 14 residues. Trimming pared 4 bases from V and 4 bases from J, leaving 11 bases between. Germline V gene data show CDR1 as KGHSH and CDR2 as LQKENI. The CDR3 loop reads CASSRDNPNQPQHF. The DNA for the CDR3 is TGTGCCAGCTCACGGGACAACCCGAATCAGCCCCAGCATTTT.

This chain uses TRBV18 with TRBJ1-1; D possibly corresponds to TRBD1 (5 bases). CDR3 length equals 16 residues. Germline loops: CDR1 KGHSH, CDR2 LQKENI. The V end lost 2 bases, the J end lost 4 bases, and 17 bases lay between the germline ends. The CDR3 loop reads CASSPGAPGSGTEAFF. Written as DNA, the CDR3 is TGTGCCAGCTCACCAGGGGCCCCGGGCAGCGGCACTGAAGCTTTCTTT.

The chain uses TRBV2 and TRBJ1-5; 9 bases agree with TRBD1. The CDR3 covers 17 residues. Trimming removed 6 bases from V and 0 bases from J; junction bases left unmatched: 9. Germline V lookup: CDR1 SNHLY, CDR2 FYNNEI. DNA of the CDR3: TGTGCCAGCAGACCGGGACAGGGATTTAATAGCAATCAGCCCCAGCATTTT. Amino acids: CASRPGQGFNSNQPQHF.

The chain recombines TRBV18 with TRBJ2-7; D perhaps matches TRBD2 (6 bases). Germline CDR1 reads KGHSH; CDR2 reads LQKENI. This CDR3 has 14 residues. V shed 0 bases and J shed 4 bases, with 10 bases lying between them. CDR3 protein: CASSPPGLRYEQYF. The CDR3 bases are TGTGCCAGCTCACCACCGGGACTGAGATACGAGCAGTACTTC.

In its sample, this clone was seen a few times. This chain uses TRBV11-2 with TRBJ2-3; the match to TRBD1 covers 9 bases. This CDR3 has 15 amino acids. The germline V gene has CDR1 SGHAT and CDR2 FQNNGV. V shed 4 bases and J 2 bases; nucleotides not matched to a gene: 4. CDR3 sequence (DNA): TGTGCCAGCAGCTCGGACAGGGGCAACACAGATACGCAGTATTTT. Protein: CASSSDRGNTDTQYF.

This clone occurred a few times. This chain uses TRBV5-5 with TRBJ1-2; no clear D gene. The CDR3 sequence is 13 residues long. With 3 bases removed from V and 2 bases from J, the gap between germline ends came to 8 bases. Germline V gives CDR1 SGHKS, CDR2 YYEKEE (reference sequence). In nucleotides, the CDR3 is TGTGCCAGCAGCTGGACGGAGAACTATGGCTACACCTTC. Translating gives CASSWTENYGYTF. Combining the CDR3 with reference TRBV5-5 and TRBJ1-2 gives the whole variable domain DAGVTQSPTHLIKTRGQQVTLRCSPISGHKSVSWYQQVLGQGPQFIFQYYEKEERGRGNFPDRFSARQFPNYSSELNVNALLLGDSALYLCASSWTENYGYTFGSGTRLTVV.

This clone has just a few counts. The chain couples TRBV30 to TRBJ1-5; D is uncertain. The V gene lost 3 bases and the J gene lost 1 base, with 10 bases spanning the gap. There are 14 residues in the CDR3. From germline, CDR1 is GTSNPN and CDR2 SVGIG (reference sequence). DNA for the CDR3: TGTGCCTGGAGCTCCCTAAACAGCAATCAGCCCCAGCATTTT. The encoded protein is CAWSSLNSNQPQHF.

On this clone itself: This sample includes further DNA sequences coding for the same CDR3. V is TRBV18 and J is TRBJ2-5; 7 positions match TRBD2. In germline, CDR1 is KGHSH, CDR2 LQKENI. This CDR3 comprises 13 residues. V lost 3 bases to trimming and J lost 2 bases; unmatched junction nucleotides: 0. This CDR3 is CASSPGGQETQYF. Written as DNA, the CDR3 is TGTGCCAGCTCACCCGGGGGGCAAGAGACCCAGTACTTC.

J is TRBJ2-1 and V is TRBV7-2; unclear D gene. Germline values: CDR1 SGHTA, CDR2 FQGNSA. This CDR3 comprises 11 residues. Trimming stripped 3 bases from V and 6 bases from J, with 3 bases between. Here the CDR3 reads CASSFFNEQFF. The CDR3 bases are TGTGCCAGCAGCTTTTTCAATGAGCAGTTCTTC.

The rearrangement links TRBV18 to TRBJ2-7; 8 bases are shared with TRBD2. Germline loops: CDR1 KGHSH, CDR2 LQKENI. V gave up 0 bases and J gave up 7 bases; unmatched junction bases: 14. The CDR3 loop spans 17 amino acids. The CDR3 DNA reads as TGTGCCAGCTCACCACCGGGAGGGCTAGCGGGTGTGAGAGAGCAGTACTTC. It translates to CASSPPGGLAGVREQYF.

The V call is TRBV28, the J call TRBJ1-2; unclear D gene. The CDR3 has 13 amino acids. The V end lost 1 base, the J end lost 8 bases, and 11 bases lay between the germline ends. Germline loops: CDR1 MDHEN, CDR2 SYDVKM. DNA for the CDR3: TGTGCCAGCAGTTTATTCGGGGTAAGAGGCTACACCTTC. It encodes CASSLFGVRGYTF.

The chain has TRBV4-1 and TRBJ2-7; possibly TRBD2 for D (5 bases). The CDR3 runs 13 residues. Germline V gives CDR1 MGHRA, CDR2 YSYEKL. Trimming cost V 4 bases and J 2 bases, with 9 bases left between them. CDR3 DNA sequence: TGCGCCAGCAGCCCAGCTAGCCCCTACGAGCAGTACTTC. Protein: CASSPASPYEQYF.

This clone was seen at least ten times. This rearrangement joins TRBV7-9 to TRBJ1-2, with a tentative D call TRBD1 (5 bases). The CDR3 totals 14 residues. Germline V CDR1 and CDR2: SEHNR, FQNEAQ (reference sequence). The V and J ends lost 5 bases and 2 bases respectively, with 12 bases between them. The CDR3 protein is CASSLDSPNYGYTF. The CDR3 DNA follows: TGTGCCAGCAGCCTTGACAGCCCGAACTATGGCTACACCTTC.

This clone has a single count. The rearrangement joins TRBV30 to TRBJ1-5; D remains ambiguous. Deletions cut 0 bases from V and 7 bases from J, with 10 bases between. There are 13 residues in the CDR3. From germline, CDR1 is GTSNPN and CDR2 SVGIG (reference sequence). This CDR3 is CAWSVFPSQPQHF. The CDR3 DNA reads TGTGCCTGGAGTGTATTCCCTTCCCAGCCCCAGCATTTT.

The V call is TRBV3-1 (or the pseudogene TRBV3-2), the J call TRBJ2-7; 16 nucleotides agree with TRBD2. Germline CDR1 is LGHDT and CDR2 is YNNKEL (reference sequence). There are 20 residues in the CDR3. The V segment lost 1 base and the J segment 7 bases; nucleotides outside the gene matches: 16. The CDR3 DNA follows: TGTGCCAGCAGCCAAGTCGGACCGGGACTAGCGGGAGGGCCCTCAAGGGAGCAGTACTTC. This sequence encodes CASSQVGPGLAGGPSREQYF.

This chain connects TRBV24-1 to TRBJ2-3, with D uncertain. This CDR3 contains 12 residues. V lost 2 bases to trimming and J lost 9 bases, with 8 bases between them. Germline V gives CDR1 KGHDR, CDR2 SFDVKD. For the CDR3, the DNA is TGTGCCACCAGTGATTACAGAGAGACGCAGTATTTT. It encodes CATSDYRETQYF.

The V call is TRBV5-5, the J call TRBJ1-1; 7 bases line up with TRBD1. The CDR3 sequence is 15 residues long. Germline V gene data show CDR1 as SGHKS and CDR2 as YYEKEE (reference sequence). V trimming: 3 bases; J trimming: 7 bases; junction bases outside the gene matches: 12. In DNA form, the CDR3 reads TGTGCCAGCAGCTCCCTGCTGGAGGGGGCGGATGAAGCTTTCTTT. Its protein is CASSSLLEGADEAFF. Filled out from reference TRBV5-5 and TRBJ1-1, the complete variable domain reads DAGVTQSPTHLIKTRGQQVTLRCSPISGHKSVSWYQQVLGQGPQFIFQYYEKEERGRGNFPDRFSARQFPNYSSELNVNALLLGDSALYLCASSSLLEGADEAFFGQGTRLTVV.

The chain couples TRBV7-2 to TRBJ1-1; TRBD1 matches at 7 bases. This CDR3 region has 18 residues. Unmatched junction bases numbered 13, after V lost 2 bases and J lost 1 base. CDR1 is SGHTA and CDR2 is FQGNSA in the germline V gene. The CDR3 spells CASSLSRGLLLRNTEAFF. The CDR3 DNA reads TGTGCCAGCAGCTTAAGTAGGGGGCTCCTTTTAAGGAACACTGAAGCTTTCTTT. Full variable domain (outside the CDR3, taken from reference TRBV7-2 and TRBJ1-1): GAGVSQSPSNKVTEKGKDVELRCDPISGHTALYWYRQSLGQGLEFLIYFQGNSAPDKSGLPSDRFSAERTGGSVSTLTIQRTQQEDSAVYLCASSLSRGLLLRNTEAFFGQGTRLTVV.

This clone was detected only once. CDR3 amino acids: CASSRGLDGAFF. CDR3 bases: TGCGCCAGCAGCCGAGGGTTGGATGGAGCTTTCTTT. This rearrangement joins TRBV4-1 to TRBJ1-1, with no clear D. Germline V gene sequence: CDR1 MGHRA, CDR2 YSYEKL. V shed 4 bases and J shed 10 bases, with 13 bases lying between them. The CDR3 totals 12 residues.

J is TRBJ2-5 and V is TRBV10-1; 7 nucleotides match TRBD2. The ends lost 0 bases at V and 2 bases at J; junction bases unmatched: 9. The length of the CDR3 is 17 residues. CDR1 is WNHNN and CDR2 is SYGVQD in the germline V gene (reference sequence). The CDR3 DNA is TGCGCCAGCAGTGAGTCGCGGTCTAGCGGACGTCAAGAGACCCAGTACTTC. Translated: CASSESRSSGRQETQYF.

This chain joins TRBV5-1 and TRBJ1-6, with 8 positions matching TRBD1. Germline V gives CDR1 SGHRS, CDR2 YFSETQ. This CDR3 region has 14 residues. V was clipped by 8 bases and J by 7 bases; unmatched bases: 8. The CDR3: CASQERTGNSPLHF. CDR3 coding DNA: TGCGCCAGTCAGGAAAGGACAGGGAATTCACCCCTCCACTTT.

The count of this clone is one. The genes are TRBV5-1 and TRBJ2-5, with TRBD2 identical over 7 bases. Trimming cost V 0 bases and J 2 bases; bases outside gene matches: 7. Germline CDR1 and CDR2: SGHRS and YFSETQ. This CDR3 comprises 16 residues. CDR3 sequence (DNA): TGCGCCAGCAGCTTGGGCCGAGGGAGGGTACAAGAGACCCAGTACTTC. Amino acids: CASSLGRGRVQETQYF.

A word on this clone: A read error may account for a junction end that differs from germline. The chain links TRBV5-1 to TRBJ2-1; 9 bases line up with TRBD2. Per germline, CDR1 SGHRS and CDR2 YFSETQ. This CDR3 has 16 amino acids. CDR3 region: CASSVLSGSSHNEQFF. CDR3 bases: TGCGCCAGCAGCGTCCTTAGCGGGAGCTCCCACAATGAGCAGTTCTTC.

The CDR3 DNA reads TGTGCCAGCAGTTCGGCAGGGGGCGGCAATCAGCCCCAGCATTTT. Translating gives CASSSAGGGNQPQHF. The rearrangement uses TRBV28 and TRBJ1-5; 8 bases map to TRBD1. The CDR3 is 15 amino acids. Trimming took 4 bases from V and 2 from J; bases not matched to a gene: 4. Germline V gene sequence: CDR1 MDHEN, CDR2 SYDVKM.

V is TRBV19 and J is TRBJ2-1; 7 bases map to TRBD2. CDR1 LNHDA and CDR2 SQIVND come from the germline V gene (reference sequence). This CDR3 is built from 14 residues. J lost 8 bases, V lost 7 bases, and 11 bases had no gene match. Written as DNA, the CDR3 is TGTGCCAGTATCGACGGGGGGATTGGCGATGAGCAGTTCTTC. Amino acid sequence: CASIDGGIGDEQFF.